This is a list of T cell receptor beta chains from one sample in a study of CXCR3-negative and CXCR3-positive naive CD8 T cells. TCRdb re-analyzed the 5' RACE reads; it lists each CDR3 protein once, without DNA. This sample contains 110,000 or so distinct CDR3 sequences. The sample was naive CXCR3+ CD8+ T cells from blood. These TCRs come from a human donor in good health. Some clones in this sample may be carry-over from other donors' samples. The CDR3 runs from the conserved cysteine through the conserved F or W.

J gene | V gene | CDR3 protein
TRBJ2-7 | TRBV27 | CASSSGTLGNEQYF
TRBJ2-5 | TRBV29-1 | CSVEPSDEVTQYF
TRBJ1-1 | TRBV6-1 | CASRVSGGNTEAFF
TRBJ2-2 | TRBV7-6 | CASSAGLAPGELFF
TRBJ1-3 | TRBV29-1 | CSVDDRTSSGNTIYF
TRBJ2-7 | TRBV12-5 | CASGLVPSATGLYEQYF
TRBJ2-5 | TRBV13 | CASSSGLPPQETQYF
TRBJ2-2 | TRBV28 | CASSLTRQGTGELFF
TRBJ1-1 | TRBV4-1 | CASRQRMNTEAFF
TRBJ2-2 | TRBV7-9 | CATSSTSNTGELFF
TRBJ1-2 | TRBV29-1 | CSVDDLYGYTF
TRBJ2-7 | TRBV6-5 | CASSHGTGTYEQYF
TRBJ2-1 | TRBV20-1 | CSARALAGGSDEQFF
TRBJ2-1 | TRBV12-3/TRBV12-4 | CASSPRGLAGGLSYNEQFF
TRBJ2-2 | TRBV7-9 | CASSRIGQPGELFF
TRBJ1-2 | TRBV12-3/TRBV12-4 | CASSPTYYRGNYGYTF